The 5 T cell receptor beta chains below all came from one sample that was sequenced in a study of blood T cells in healthy people across ages. The use of a sample-barcoded 5' primer and a J-beta primer mix characterized a second PCR of roughly 6 to 12 cycles. TCRdb re-derived calls from the 5' RACE reads in MiXCR, one entry per CDR3 protein. The sample yields hundreds of thousands of distinct CDR3 sequences, around 24% seen once. The sample was also linked to a second study, of T cells of mothers and their children.

The sample comprised blood. The receptors stem from a boy aged 5 to 17 in good health.

This clonotype has more than one count but fewer than ten. The chain is built from TRBV7-3 and TRBJ2-1, with 8 positions matching TRBD2. Germline loops: CDR1 SGHTA, CDR2 FQGTGA. The CDR3 consists of 17 residues. V lost 7 bases to trimming and J lost 2 bases; unmatched junction nucleotides: 13. The CDR3 bases are TGTGCCAGCATGCCCGAGAGCGGGAGAAAAACCTACAATGAGCAGTTCTTC. It is translated as CASMPESGRKTYNEQFF.

This clonotype was counted between two and nine times. The chain employs TRBV27 and TRBJ1-1, with a weak D call TRBD1 (5 bases). This CDR3 has 14 amino acids. CDR1 and CDR2 from the germline V gene are MNHEY and SMNVEV (reference sequence). Trimming took 5 bases from V and 2 from J, leaving 12 bases between them. In nucleotides, the CDR3 is TGTGCCAGCAGTCCGGGGCGTATCAACACTGAAGCTTTCTTT. It is translated as CASSPGRINTEAFF.

This rearrangement joins TRBV4-2 to TRBJ2-7; the D gene could be TRBD1 or TRBD2 (6 bases each). The V and J ends lost 1 base and 2 bases respectively, with 15 bases between them. Per the germline V gene, CDR1 is LGHNA and CDR2 is YNFKEQ. The CDR3 covers 16 residues. The CDR3 DNA follows: TGTGCCAGCAGCCAAGGGCCGGGGGCTACCGCCTACGAGCAGTACTTC. It is translated as CASSQGPGATAYEQYF.

This clonotype has more than one count but fewer than ten. V and J are TRBV7-6 and TRBJ2-7; tentatively, D is TRBD1 or TRBD2 (6 bases each). The V end lost 0 bases, the J end lost 3 bases, and 15 bases lay between the germline ends. Germline loops: CDR1 SGHVS, CDR2 FNYEAQ. The CDR3 sequence is 16 residues long. The CDR3 protein is CASSLASGAPLYEQYF. The CDR3 bases are TGTGCCAGCAGCTTAGCGTCGGGGGCCCCCCTCTACGAGCAGTACTTC.

The genes are TRBV18 and TRBJ2-5; D remains ambiguous. The CDR3 loop spans 16 amino acids. Per germline, CDR1 KGHSH and CDR2 LQKENI. Trimming removed 4 bases from V and 0 bases from J, with 15 bases in between. Here the CDR3 DNA reads TGTGCCAGCTCACTAAACATGGAGATGTACCAAGAGACCCAGTACTTC. This encodes CASSLNMEMYQETQYF.